This record covers a single T cell receptor beta chain. The antigen remains undetermined. The sample belongs to a study of identical twins. Regarding the study as a whole: Twins' excess sharing was less marked for out-of-frame beta sequences. When twins shared out-of-frame alpha sequences, those sequences had excess low generation probability.

V was clipped by 1 base and J by 4 bases; unmatched bases: 3. This CDR3 comprises 15 residues. Germline V gene lookup returns CDR1 SGHRS and CDR2 YFSETQ. A single record per CDR3 protein comes from TCRdb applying MiXCR to the 5' RACE reads. The sample holds 250,000 or so distinct CDR3 sequences, roughly 8.7% seen once. The sample was also linked to a second study, of yellow fever vaccine responses in identical twins.

The TCR sequence derives from a woman aged 18 to 35 in good health. Sequenced input: CD8+ T cells sorted from blood. The J gene is TRBJ2-3, the V gene TRBV5-1; TRBD2 aligns across 10 bases. The CDR3 nucleotides read TGCGCCAGCAGCTTGACTAGCGGGGAGGCAGATACGCAGTATTTT. Residues: CASSLTSGEADTQYF.